The entry that follows covers one T cell receptor (beta chain) sequence. A Seattle source enrolled patients during active infection and followed them longitudinally. CDR1 is SGHNT, CDR2 YENEEA, per germline. V was clipped by 5 bases and J by 4 bases; unmatched bases: 4. The CDR3 extends over 13 amino acids. The authors' processing: From reference gene primer amplification, estimates of nucleated cell counts were derived. The method was immunoSEQ multiplex PCR; TCRdb's version includes in-frame clones alone and lacks a portion of them. V, J and clone size are those of that table, while D and trimming were read from the DNA. The profile shows about 290,000 clones, around nine tenths of them singletons. These data originate in a study of blood T cell repertoires in COVID-19. Whole-study context: Samples came from the United States, Italy and Spain, spanning acute and convalescent COVID-19.

The receptor was derived from a woman between 25 and 40 years old with COVID-19, enrolled during active disease. The specimen was peripheral blood. The genes are TRBV11-3 and TRBJ1-1, with 7 bases identical to TRBD1. The CDR3 protein is CASSAGQFTEAFF. The CDR3 DNA reads as TGTGCCAGCAGCGCGGGACAGTTCACTGAAGCTTTCTTT.